The 17 T cell receptor beta chains reported below all come from one sample, sequenced in a study of blood T cell repertoires in COVID-19. Repertoires were generated with immunoSEQ multiplex PCR, while TCRdb's copy carries only in-frame clones and drops some. The table lists about 240,000 clones, roughly 86% of them singletons. The specimen was peripheral blood. Receptor source: a woman aged 45 to 65 with COVID-19, enrolled during active disease.

The J gene is TRBJ1-4, the V gene TRBV20-1; D ambiguous. V lost 3 bases, J lost 8 bases, and 16 bases lay in between. Germline V lookup: CDR1 DFQATT, CDR2 SNEGSKA (reference sequence). The CDR3 covers 14 residues. The CDR3 bases are TGCAGTGCTAGTGGCGGGCCGGTTAGGGAAAAACTGTTTTTT. It specifies CSASGGPVREKLFF.

This sequence joins TRBV30 and TRBJ2-3; D uncertain. CDR3 size: 13 residues. Germline-derived CDR1 and CDR2 are GTSNPN and SVGIG (reference sequence). Trimming shortened V by 0 bases and J by 6 bases, and 10 bases separated the two germline ends. The CDR3 here is CAWSVDARDTQYF. DNA of the CDR3: TGTGCCTGGAGTGTAGACGCTAGGGATACGCAGTATTTT.

Only a few counts were recorded for this clone. This sequence joins TRBV12-3 or TRBV12-4 and TRBJ2-5, with D unclear. V dropped 3 bases and J dropped 5 bases, with 10 bases sitting between them. This CDR3 comprises 13 residues. In nucleotides, the CDR3 is TGTGCCAGCAGTTTTCGAGCGCGGGAGACCCAGTACTTC. Amino acid sequence: CASSFRARETQYF.

J is TRBJ2-6 and V is TRBV7-8; D perhaps matches TRBD2 (7 bases). Germline-derived CDR1 and CDR2 are SGHVS and FQNEAQ. V lost 1 base, J lost 4 bases, and 11 bases lay in between. There are 16 residues in the CDR3. Written as DNA, the CDR3 is TGTGCCAGCAGCTTAGGGCGGGGGACAGGGGCCAACGTCCTGACTTTC. It yields the protein CASSLGRGTGANVLTF.

V usage is TRBV27 and J usage is TRBJ2-7; 10 bases are a match to TRBD2. The CDR3 loop spans 16 amino acids. The J segment lost 3 bases and the V segment lost 0 bases, leaving 5 bases of the junction unmatched. From germline, CDR1 is MNHEY and CDR2 SMNVEV (reference sequence). CDR3 region: CASSLSVSGGGYEQYF. CDR3 nucleotides: TGTGCCAGCAGTTTATCGGTAAGCGGGGGGGGCTACGAGCAGTACTTC.

The chain has TRBV6-4 and TRBJ1-2; 10 bases align to TRBD1. The CDR3 has 17 residues. Unmatched junction bases numbered 9, after V lost 5 bases and J lost 0 bases. The V gene's germline CDR1 is MRHNA and CDR2 SNTAGT. The CDR3 loop is CASSSGQGKAANYGYTF. CDR3 nucleotides: TGTGCCAGCAGTTCGGGACAGGGGAAGGCGGCTAACTATGGCTACACCTTC.

This chain links TRBV4-1 with TRBJ1-2, with 9 bases fitting TRBD1. The V segment lost 4 bases and the J segment 6 bases; nucleotides outside the gene matches: 9. This CDR3 has 15 residues. Germline V gene lookup returns CDR1 MGHRA and CDR2 YSYEKL. CDR3 DNA: TGCGCCAGCAGCCCTCCGGGACAGGGAGATGATGGCTACACCTTC. This codes for CASSPPGQGDDGYTF.

As concerns this clone: Given a much more abundant clone one base away, this may be a read error. The chain uses TRBV5-1 and TRBJ1-2, with 10 bases lining up with TRBD1. With V trimmed by 4 bases and J by 5 bases, 5 bases remained unmatched. This CDR3 spans 14 amino acids. Germline loops: CDR1 SGHRS, CDR2 YFSETQ. CDR3: CASSPQDRGYGYTF. Here the CDR3 DNA reads TGCGCCAGCAGCCCCCAGGACAGGGGGTATGGCTACACCTTC.

The gene calls are TRBV5-5 and TRBJ1-3, with 10 nucleotides matching TRBD1. Germline trimming cut 5 bases from V and 6 bases from J; bases unmatched to any gene: 5. The CDR3 length is 14 residues. Germline values: CDR1 SGHKS, CDR2 YYEKEE (reference sequence). CDR3 amino acids: CASSFGTGANTIYF. The CDR3, as DNA: TGTGCCAGCAGTTTCGGGACAGGGGCAAACACCATATATTTT.

In DNA, the CDR3 is TGTGCCACCAGTGATGGGAGACCGCATTATAGCAATCAGCCCCAGCATTTT. Its protein product is CATSDGRPHYSNQPQHF. The chain joins TRBV24-1 to TRBJ1-5; D is undetermined. Germline loops: CDR1 KGHDR, CDR2 SFDVKD. Trimming shortened V by 3 bases and J by 0 bases, and 14 bases separated the two germline ends. This CDR3 comprises 17 residues.

The V gene is TRBV30, the J gene TRBJ1-1; TRBD1 agrees at 12 bases. V dropped 1 base and J dropped 10; count of bases not matched to a gene: 4. The germline CDR1 and CDR2 sequences are GTSNPN and SVGIG (reference sequence). The CDR3 is 13 amino acids. The CDR3 loop is CAWSGGTGGPAFF. In DNA, the CDR3 is TGTGCCTGGAGTGGCGGGACAGGGGGCCCAGCTTTCTTT. The full variable domain, completed using reference TRBV30 and TRBJ1-1, is SQTIHQWPATLVQPVGSPLSLECTVEGTSNPNLYWYRQAAGRGLQLLFYSVGIGQISSEVPQNLSASRPQDRQFILSSKKLLLSDSGFYLCAWSGGTGGPAFFGQGTRLTVV.

The chain is built from TRBV19 and TRBJ2-7; D might be TRBD2 (5 bases). The CDR3 has 13 residues. V lost 2 bases and J 7 bases, leaving 12 bases between the germline ends. Germline CDR1 reads LNHDA; CDR2 reads SQIVND (reference sequence). The CDR3 region is CASSIPPGREQYV. The CDR3 bases are TGTGCCAGTAGTATACCCCCGGGGAGAGAGCAGTACGTC.

The genes are TRBV15 and TRBJ2-1; D possibly corresponds to TRBD2 (6 bases). The CDR3 extends over 13 amino acids. Germline loops: CDR1 LNHNV, CDR2 YYDKDF (reference sequence). Trimming took 1 base from V and 9 from J, leaving 10 bases between them. The CDR3 DNA follows: TGTGCCACCAGCAGAGGGCAGGGAGGTGAGCAGTTCTTC. As protein: CATSRGQGGEQFF.

This chain connects TRBV5-6 to TRBJ2-5; D call uncertain. The CDR3 has 16 amino acids. Germline CDR1 SGHDT, CDR2 YYEEEE. Trimming removed 0 bases from V and 1 base from J, with 13 bases in between. In nucleotides, the CDR3 is TGTGCCAGCAGCTTGGTCGACCTCGCGGCCCAAGAGACCCAGTACTTC. Protein product: CASSLVDLAAQETQYF.

This chain links TRBV14 with TRBJ2-2; D remains unclear. V was cut by 3 bases and J by 5 bases, with 13 bases left in between. Germline V gene sequence: CDR1 SGHDN, CDR2 FVKESK. The CDR3 is made up of 15 amino acids. CDR3 coding DNA: TGTGCCAGCAGCCACGCCTTTAGGAGAACCGGGGAGCTGTTTTTT. Its translation is CASSHAFRRTGELFF.

The rearrangement links TRBV25-1 to TRBJ2-3; a possible D gene is TRBD2 (6 bases). The CDR3 is 14 residues long. CDR1 is MGHDK and CDR2 is SYGVNS in the germline V gene. Trimming removed 5 bases at V and 1 base at J, with 10 bases between. CDR3 region: CASSISGGTDTQYF. CDR3 DNA sequence: TGTGCCAGCAGTATATCGGGGGGCACAGATACGCAGTATTTT.

This chain connects TRBV24-1 to TRBJ2-1, with TRBD1 as a possible D gene (6 bases). CDR1 and CDR2 (germline): KGHDR, SFDVKD. The CDR3 loop spans 16 amino acids. V lost 2 bases to trimming and J lost 6 bases, with 16 bases between them. This chain's CDR3 is CATSDSNRAHLNEQFF. CDR3 nucleotides: TGTGCCACCAGTGATTCTAACAGGGCACACCTCAATGAGCAGTTCTTC.